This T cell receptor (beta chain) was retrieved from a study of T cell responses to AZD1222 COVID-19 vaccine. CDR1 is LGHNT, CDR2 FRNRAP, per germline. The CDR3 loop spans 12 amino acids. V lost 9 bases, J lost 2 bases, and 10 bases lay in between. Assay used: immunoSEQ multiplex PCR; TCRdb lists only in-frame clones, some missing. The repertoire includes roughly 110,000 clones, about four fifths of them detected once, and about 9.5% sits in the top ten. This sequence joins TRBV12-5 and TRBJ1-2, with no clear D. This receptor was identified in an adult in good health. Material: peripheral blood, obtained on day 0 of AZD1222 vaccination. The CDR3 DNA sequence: TGTGCTAGCTCCCGGGAAAACTATGGCTACACCTTC. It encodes CASSRENYGYTF.